This record concerns one T cell receptor beta chain sequence. Its antigen is as yet unknown. Trimming cost V 5 bases and J 2 bases; bases outside gene matches: 3. Germline V lookup: CDR1 WNHNN, CDR2 SYGVQD (reference sequence). The CDR3 consists of 15 residues. Blood specimens came from baseline, cycle 4 day 1, and cycle 7 day 1. This entry belongs to a study of OX40 agonist ivuxolimab in advanced cancers. Study context: Ivuxolimab, an agonistic anti-OX40 (CD134) antibody, was given to patients.

The study, taken as a whole, reports: The study observed clonal expansion of CD4+ and CD8+ blood T cells by week 6 at 0.1 to 3.0 mg/kg. In CD8+ T cells, expanded clones were on average more numerous than in CD4+.

Generated by immunoSEQ multiplex PCR, the TCRdb table keeps only in-frame clones and is missing some. The data contain tens of thousands of clones, around 86% of them singletons. The chain joins TRBV10-1 to TRBJ2-3, with 11 bases that match TRBD1. This receptor was taken from an adult with an advanced solid tumor such as melanoma, head and neck, liver or kidney cancer. The sample in question was CD4+ or CD8+ T cells sorted from blood, obtained in a trial of the OX40 agonist ivuxolimab. The DNA of the CDR3 is TGCGCCAGCAGTACCGGACAGGGGGCCACAGATACGCAGTATTTT. Amino acid sequence: CASSTGQGATDTQYF.